The next 9 T cell receptor beta chains were all read from a single sample in a study of shared clonotypes between healthy human individuals. CD45RO-negative CD8 cells positively selected for CCR7 made up the naive population, which excluded terminally differentiated effector memory CD45RA+ cells. The assay was immunoSEQ multiplex PCR, and TCRdb's table has in-frame clones only and misses some. The sample consists of some 2.1 million clones, less than 95% of them appearing once. Sequencing was done on a sample of naive CD8+ T cells sorted from blood. These receptors all come from a man aged 18 to 35 in good health.

Comments on this clone: The same CDR3 arises from other DNA sequences in this sample as well. This sequence joins TRBV5-6 and TRBJ1-1, with 9 bases matching TRBD1. The CDR3 sequence is 14 residues long. V gave up 0 bases and J gave up 4 bases; unmatched junction bases: 1. The germline CDR1 and CDR2 sequences are SGHDT and YYEEEE. DNA for the CDR3: TGTGCCAGCAGCTTGGGGACAGGGGTCACTGAAGCTTTCTTT. This codes for CASSLGTGVTEAFF.

This clone was picked up one time. The CDR3 DNA reads TGCAGCGTTGAATGGGGGGCTGGCACTGAAGCTTTCTTT. Translated, it gives CSVEWGAGTEAFF. The rearrangement links TRBV29-1 to TRBJ1-1, with D possibly matching TRBD1 (6 bases). The V end was cut by 2 bases, the J end by 4 bases, with 11 bases between. Germline CDR1 is SQVTM and CDR2 is ANQGSEA. The CDR3 spans 13 residues.

V gene TRBV7-9 combines with J gene TRBJ1-6; TRBD1 matches at 8 bases. Germline-derived CDR1 and CDR2 are SEHNR and FQNEAQ (reference sequence). The length of the CDR3 is 15 residues. V was pared by 1 base and J by 8 bases, with 4 bases of the junction left unmatched. CDR3 region: CASSLDRGVDSPLHF. CDR3 nucleotides: TGTGCCAGCAGCTTAGACAGGGGGGTCGATTCACCCCTCCACTTT.

The V and J genes are TRBV30 and TRBJ1-1; 9 bases agree with TRBD1. This CDR3 has 15 residues. The germline gives CDR1 GTSNPN, CDR2 SVGIG (reference sequence). Trimming cost V 2 bases and J 4 bases; bases outside gene matches: 8. For the CDR3, the DNA is TGTGCCTGGAGTATACCGGGACAGGGATCCACTGAAGCTTTCTTT. It codes for CAWSIPGQGSTEAFF.

The V and J genes are TRBV28 and TRBJ2-5, with 15 bases that match TRBD2. J was trimmed by 1 base and V by 4 bases; bases with no gene match: 1. Germline assignment: CDR1 MDHEN and CDR2 SYDVKM. This CDR3 has 16 residues. The CDR3 DNA reads as TGTGCCAGCAGTTGGGGACTAGCGGGAGGCCAAGAGACCCAGTACTTC. Its protein is CASSWGLAGGQETQYF.

V and J are TRBV2 and TRBJ2-7, with 7 bases lining up with TRBD1. The germline V gene has CDR1 SNHLY and CDR2 FYNNEI. Losses at the gene ends were 3 bases for V and 2 bases for J; bases not matched to a gene: 4. The CDR3 spans 14 residues. CDR3: CASSEPGTAYEQYF. CDR3 DNA: TGTGCCAGCAGTGAGCCCGGGACAGCCTACGAGCAGTACTTC.

The V call is TRBV6-5, the J call TRBJ1-6; D might be TRBD1 (5 bases). V was clipped by 11 bases and J by 9 bases, with 17 bases between them. Germline V gene lookup returns CDR1 MNHEY and CDR2 SVGAGI. The CDR3 has 13 amino acids. CDR3 nucleotide sequence: TGTGCCTCCACAGGCGGATGGAGTTCACCCCTCCACTTT. Residues: CASTGGWSSPLHF.

This chain connects TRBV7-9 to TRBJ2-7, with D perhaps matching TRBD1 (5 bases). V lost 5 bases and J lost 5, with 16 bases in between. Germline loops: CDR1 SEHNR, CDR2 FQNEAQ (reference sequence). The CDR3 consists of 14 residues. The DNA of the CDR3 is TGTGCCAGCAGCGCAGCAGGGTTTTCGGACGAGCAGTACTTC. It encodes CASSAAGFSDEQYF.

The genes are TRBV5-6 and TRBJ2-6, with 8 bases that match TRBD1. The V segment lost 4 bases and the J segment 0 bases; nucleotides outside the gene matches: 6. CDR1 SGHDT and CDR2 YYEEEE come from the germline V gene. The CDR3 runs 17 residues. The CDR3 DNA is TGTGCCAGCAGCCAGACAGGGGCTGGCTCTGGGGCCAACGTCCTGACTTTC. Protein: CASSQTGAGSGANVLTF.